This TCR beta chain appears in the sequencing data of a study of T cells in Graves' hyperthyroidism and ophthalmopathy. V gave up 5 bases and J gave up 6 bases; unmatched junction bases: 7. CDR1 and CDR2 from the germline V gene are SGHNT and YENEEA. There are 16 residues in the CDR3. This clonotype has at least ten counts. Regions amplified from RNA transcripts were the TCR beta CDR3 regions. An initial round of RT-PCR targeting the TCR CDR3 relied on the HTBI primer set. TCRdb reprocessed the multiplex PCR reads with MiXCR, giving one entry per CDR3 protein. The table lists a few hundred thousand distinct CDR3 sequences, about a fifth of them singletons. Pregnant or lactating patients were excluded, as were those with uncontrolled infection or other autoimmune disease.

The chain couples TRBV11-3 to TRBJ2-1; TRBD2 matches 13 bases. The TCR comes from a man between 18 and 35 years old with Graves' ophthalmopathy. Sample: blood. Written as DNA, the CDR3 is TGTGCCAGCAGCCGACTAGCGGGGGGTAAGGGCAATGAGCAGTTCTTC. This encodes CASSRLAGGKGNEQFF.